A selection of T cell receptor beta chains follows, all from one sample in a study of cytomegalovirus exposure and HLA in healthy donors. The table came from immunoSEQ multiplex PCR; TCRdb's copy has only in-frame clones and leaves some out. This table has some 220,000 clones, roughly 81% appearing once. Sample: PBMCs. Every receptor here comes from a girl aged 2 to 10 in good health and CMV-seronegative. The CDR3 runs from the conserved cysteine through the conserved F or W. A D gene is named only where the DNA matches it firmly. A clone size is listed for some rows: how often the clone was seen (once, few, many), or a class if it is expanded.

j_call: TRBJ2-2; clone_size: .; d_call: TRBD2; v_call: TRBV7-9; cdr3_nt: TGTGCCAGCAGCACAGACCCCCCGGGGGGCACCGGGGAGCTGTTTTTT; cdr3_aa: CASSTDPPGGTGELFF
j_call: TRBJ1-6; clone_size: .; d_call: .; v_call: TRBV7-6; cdr3_nt: TGTGCCAGTCGGAGGGCGCCAGATAATTCACCCCTCCACTTT; cdr3_aa: CASRRAPDNSPLHF
j_call: TRBJ1-2; clone_size: .; d_call: .; v_call: TRBV27; cdr3_nt: TGTGCCAGCTCTCCTGGGGGCGCGGGCTATGGCTACACCTTC; cdr3_aa: CASSPGGAGYGYTF
j_call: TRBJ2-5; clone_size: few; d_call: TRBD1; v_call: TRBV27; cdr3_nt: TGTGCCAGCAGAGGGACAGGGGGTCCTGAGACCCAGTACTTC; cdr3_aa: CASRGTGGPETQYF
j_call: TRBJ2-2; clone_size: .; d_call: TRBD1; v_call: TRBV4-2; cdr3_nt: TGTGCCAGCAGCCAGACAGGGTTTTCTGACACCGGGGAGCTGTTTTTT; cdr3_aa: CASSQTGFSDTGELFF
j_call: TRBJ1-3; clone_size: .; d_call: .; v_call: TRBV9; cdr3_nt: TGTGCCAGCAGCGTACAGGGTACCGGAAACACCATATATTTT; cdr3_aa: CASSVQGTGNTIYF
j_call: TRBJ2-3; clone_size: once; d_call: .; v_call: TRBV9; cdr3_nt: TGTGCCAGCAGCGTAGAGGGGGGCACAGATACGCAGTATTTT; cdr3_aa: CASSVEGGTDTQYF
j_call: TRBJ1-5; clone_size: .; d_call: .; v_call: TRBV19; cdr3_nt: TGTGCCAGTAGCGTGCAGTTAATCAATCAGCCCCAGCATTTT; cdr3_aa: CASSVQLINQPQHF
j_call: TRBJ2-4; clone_size: .; d_call: .; v_call: TRBV6-6; cdr3_nt: TGTGCCAGCAGTTACGCAGGGGAGGGAGGCATTCAGTACTTC; cdr3_aa: CASSYAGEGGIQYF
j_call: TRBJ2-5; clone_size: .; d_call: .; v_call: TRBV30; cdr3_nt: TGTGCCTGGGGGAACAGGGATGGGACCCAGTACTTC; cdr3_aa: CAWGNRDGTQYF
j_call: TRBJ2-7; clone_size: .; d_call: .; v_call: TRBV10-2; cdr3_nt: TGCGCCAGCAGGGGCGGGGCCGTAAACACCTACGAGCAGTACTTC; cdr3_aa: CASRGGAVNTYEQYF
j_call: TRBJ1-3; clone_size: .; d_call: .; v_call: TRBV30; cdr3_nt: TGTGCCTTAAGGAGCTCTGGAAACACCATATATTTT; cdr3_aa: CALRSSGNTIYF
j_call: TRBJ2-5; clone_size: .; d_call: .; v_call: TRBV7-6; cdr3_nt: TGTGCCAGCAGCCAATTGGGGGCGGGAGCTGTGAAGACCCAGTACTTC; cdr3_aa: CASSQLGAGAVKTQYF
j_call: TRBJ1-5; clone_size: few; d_call: TRBD1; v_call: TRBV6-1; cdr3_nt: TGTGCCAGCAGTAGGACAGGGGGCGGCAATCAGCCCCAGCATTTT; cdr3_aa: CASSRTGGGNQPQHF
j_call: TRBJ2-7; clone_size: .; d_call: TRBD2; v_call: TRBV6-8; cdr3_nt: TGTGCCAGCAGTTACCATCGGCGGGGGAGATACGAGCAGTACTTC; cdr3_aa: CASSYHRRGRYEQYF
j_call: TRBJ2-5; clone_size: once; d_call: .; v_call: TRBV9; cdr3_nt: TGTGCCAGCAGCGTAGGTCGTCGACCAGCCTCGGGGGAGACCCAGTACTTC; cdr3_aa: CASSVGRRPASGETQYF
j_call: TRBJ2-5; clone_size: .; d_call: .; v_call: TRBV27; cdr3_nt: TGTGCCAGCAGTTTATTCGGGACAAGTGAGCAGTACTTC; cdr3_aa: CASSLFGTSEQYF
j_call: TRBJ2-1; clone_size: few; d_call: .; v_call: TRBV11-2; cdr3_nt: TGTGCCAGCAGCTCCGGGAGAGTCTCCTACAATGAGCAGTTCTTC; cdr3_aa: CASSSGRVSYNEQFF
j_call: TRBJ1-2; clone_size: .; d_call: TRBD1; v_call: TRBV27; cdr3_nt: TGTGCCAGCAGTTTATCGGCAGGGGGTAACTATGGCTACACCTTC; cdr3_aa: CASSLSAGGNYGYTF